What follows are 13 T cell receptor beta chains derived from one specimen sequenced in a study of cytomegalovirus exposure and HLA in healthy donors (dated by TCRdb to 2015 to 2018). Libraries were prepared through the immunoSEQ multiplex PCR assay. For the multiplex PCR, a mixture combining 60 forward primers for TCR Vbeta segments and 13 reverse primers for TCR Jbeta segments was used. TCRdb stores this immuneACCESS table with in-frame sequences only. Part of the clones is absent; in the studies checked, under half of the shortfall reflects unresolved V genes, and no reason is known for the rest. For this sample there are some 160,000 clones; around 80% appear just once. The top ten clones comprise roughly 0.76% of the sample. Sequencing was done on a sample of PBMCs. Receptor source: a woman in her forties in good health and CMV-seronegative.

The chain recombines TRBV7-6 with TRBJ1-1, with D hard to call. The V gene's germline CDR1 is SGHVS and CDR2 FNYEAQ. CDR3 length: 15 residues. V was pared by 3 bases and J by 5 bases, with 16 bases between. The DNA of the CDR3 is TGTGCCAGCAGCTTTAGAGCGGGGTTAAGGACTGAAGCTTTCTTT. Translated: CASSFRAGLRTEAFF.

This sequence joins TRBV6-5 and TRBJ2-7; 10 nucleotides line up with TRBD1. V lost 6 bases and J lost 0; bases outside the gene matches: 2. Per germline, CDR1 MNHEY and CDR2 SVGAGI. The CDR3 is 14 amino acids. CDR3 nucleotides: TGTGCCAGCAGGGGGACAGGGGCCTCCTACGAGCAGTACTTC. Translated: CASRGTGASYEQYF.

This clone showed up just once. The chain has TRBV9 and TRBJ2-1; D may be TRBD2 (7 bases). The germline V gene encodes CDR1 SGDLS and CDR2 YYNGEE. The V gene lost 1 base and the J gene lost 7 bases, with 24 bases spanning the gap. This CDR3 spans 18 amino acids. The CDR3: CASSVPKGGGGPGNEQFF. The CDR3 DNA follows: TGTGCCAGCAGCGTACCGAAAGGGGGGGGAGGGCCCGGTAATGAGCAGTTCTTC.

The genes are TRBV12-1 and TRBJ1-2; the DNA was not used to check the table's D call, TRBD1. TRBV12-1 is classified as a pseudogene. The CDR3 extends over 16 amino acids. CDR3 bases: TGTGCCAGCAGCAAATCCGGGACAGGGAATTACTATGGCTACACCTTC. Protein: CASSKSGTGNYYGYTF.

The V gene is TRBV5-1, the J gene TRBJ2-4, with a tentative D call TRBD1 (6 bases). V lost 5 bases and J 8 bases, leaving 17 bases between the germline ends. Per germline, CDR1 SGHRS and CDR2 YFSETQ. The CDR3 is 14 residues long. CDR3 loop: CASRGTPQEDIQYF. DNA for the CDR3: TGCGCCAGCAGGGGGACACCCCAAGAGGACATTCAGTACTTC.

CDR3 residues: CASSQGTGLNYGYTF. CDR3 nucleotides: TGCGCCAGCAGCCAAGGGACAGGACTTAACTATGGCTACACCTTC. This chain connects TRBV5-1 to TRBJ1-2; 8 nucleotides align to TRBD1. This CDR3 contains 15 residues. V was pared by 4 bases and J by 1 base, with 6 bases of the junction left unmatched. The germline V gene has CDR1 SGHRS and CDR2 YFSETQ.

The chain combines TRBV28 with TRBJ2-3; 7 bases are a match to TRBD1. The CDR3 spans 13 residues. V shed 8 bases, J shed 4 bases, and the junction held 6 bases outside the gene matches. Germline assignment: CDR1 MDHEN and CDR2 SYDVKM. CDR3 sequence reads: CASRDSGPDTQYF. The CDR3 DNA reads as TGTGCCAGCCGGGACAGTGGACCAGATACGCAGTATTTT.

The rearrangement links TRBV6-5 to TRBJ1-1; 7 nucleotides match TRBD1. Trimming removed 10 bases from V and 10 bases from J; junction bases left unmatched: 9. This CDR3 spans 11 amino acids. In germline, CDR1 is MNHEY, CDR2 SVGAGI. CDR3 coding DNA: TGTGCCACAGGGCAGGGGGGCGGAGCTTTCTTT. The encoded protein is CATGQGGGAFF.

The chain combines TRBV7-9 with TRBJ2-5, with D unclear. The J call may be mistaken, given a closer DNA end match to TRBJ2-7. The CDR3 length is 14 residues. Per the germline V gene, CDR1 is SEHNR and CDR2 is FQNEAQ (reference sequence). CDR3 coding DNA: TGTGCCAGCAGCTCTCTATTTCACCCCTACGAGCAGTACTTC. It codes for CASSSLFHPYEQYF.

This clone has a handful of counts. The chain is built from TRBV6-5 and TRBJ2-7, with TRBD1 matching over 9 bases. With 6 bases clipped from V and 0 bases from J, the junction kept 6 bases outside the gene matches. From germline, CDR1 is MNHEY and CDR2 SVGAGI. This CDR3 has 15 amino acids. In DNA form, the CDR3 reads TGTGCCAGCAGCCCACAGGGGGCAAGCTCCTACGAGCAGTACTTC. Translated, it gives CASSPQGASSYEQYF.

The CDR3 coding sequence is TGCGCCAGCAGCCAAACAGGATTTAACTATGGCTACACCTTC. It translates to CASSQTGFNYGYTF. The rearrangement links TRBV4-1 to TRBJ1-2; a possible D gene is TRBD1 (5 bases). V was cut by 2 bases and J by 1 base, with 8 bases left in between. The CDR3 extends over 14 amino acids. Germline CDR1 and CDR2: MGHRA and YSYEKL.

The rearrangement uses TRBV27 and TRBJ1-1; tentative D call: TRBD1 (5 bases). Germline loops: CDR1 MNHEY, CDR2 SMNVEV (reference sequence). This CDR3 has 15 residues. The ends were cut back, 4 bases at V and 6 bases at J, with 18 bases in the middle. The DNA for the CDR3 is TGTGCCAGCAGTTCGTTCGGAACGGGGGGGGCTGAAGCTTTCTTT. It codes for CASSSFGTGGAEAFF.

In DNA, the CDR3 is TGTGCCAGCAGCGTAGGAGATTCGACAGGGCGGGACGAGCAGTACTTC. Encoded protein: CASSVGDSTGRDEQYF. The chain combines TRBV9 with TRBJ2-7; the match to TRBD1 covers 7 bases. V lost 0 bases to trimming and J lost 5 bases; unmatched junction nucleotides: 11. This CDR3 comprises 16 residues. CDR1 is SGDLS and CDR2 is YYNGEE in the germline V gene. The complete variable domain, with remaining parts taken from reference TRBV9 and TRBJ2-7, reads DSGVTQTPKHLITATGQRVTLRCSPRSGDLSVYWYQQSLDQGLQFLIQYYNGEERAKGNILERFSAQQFPDLHSELNLSSLELGDSALYFCASSVGDSTGRDEQYFGPGTRLTVT.